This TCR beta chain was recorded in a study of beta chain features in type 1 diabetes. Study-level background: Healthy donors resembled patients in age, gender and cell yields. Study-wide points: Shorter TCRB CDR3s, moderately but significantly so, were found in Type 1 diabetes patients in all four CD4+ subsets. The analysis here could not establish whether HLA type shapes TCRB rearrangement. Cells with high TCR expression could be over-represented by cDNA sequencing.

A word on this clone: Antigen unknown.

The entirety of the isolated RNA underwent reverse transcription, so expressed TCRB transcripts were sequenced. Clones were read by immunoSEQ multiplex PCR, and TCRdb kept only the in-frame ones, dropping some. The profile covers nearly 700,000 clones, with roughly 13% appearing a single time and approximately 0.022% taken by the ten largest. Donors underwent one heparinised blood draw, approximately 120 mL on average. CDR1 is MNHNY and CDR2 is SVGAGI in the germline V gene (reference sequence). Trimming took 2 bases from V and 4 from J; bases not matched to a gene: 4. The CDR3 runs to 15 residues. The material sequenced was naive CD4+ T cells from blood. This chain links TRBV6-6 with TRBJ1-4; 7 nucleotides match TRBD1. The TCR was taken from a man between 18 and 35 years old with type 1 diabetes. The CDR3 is CASSYASGGNEKLFF. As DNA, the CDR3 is TGTGCCAGCAGTTACGCGTCAGGGGGTAATGAAAAACTGTTTTTT.